Given below is one TCR beta chain in context. The sample is drawn from a study of blood T cell repertoires in COVID-19. Looking at the study overall: Some COVID-19 samples were acute and others convalescent; all came from the United States, Italy and Spain. PBMCs, B-cell-depleted T cells, or T cells were the source of the cDNA or gDNA that made up the material.

Source study methods: The assay estimated nucleated cells by amplifying reference gene primers. Using immunoSEQ multiplex PCR, the repertoire was profiled, and TCRdb retains in-frame clones only, with some absent. D and trimming come from the DNA, and the V and J calls and clone size come from that table. The sample has 120,000 or so clones, 84% seen once; the top ten hold about 12%. V lost 0 bases, J lost 5 bases, and 2 bases stayed unmatched. Germline V gives CDR1 SGDLS, CDR2 YYNGEE. The CDR3 has 16 amino acids. The V call is TRBV9, the J call TRBJ2-5; 15 bases line up with TRBD2. The sample comprised peripheral blood. This TCR was recovered from a woman aged 30 to 39 who had recovered from COVID-19. Written as DNA, the CDR3 is TGTGCCAGCAGCGTAGAAGGACTAGCGGGGGGGGAGACCCAGTACTTC. Its protein is CASSVEGLAGGETQYF.